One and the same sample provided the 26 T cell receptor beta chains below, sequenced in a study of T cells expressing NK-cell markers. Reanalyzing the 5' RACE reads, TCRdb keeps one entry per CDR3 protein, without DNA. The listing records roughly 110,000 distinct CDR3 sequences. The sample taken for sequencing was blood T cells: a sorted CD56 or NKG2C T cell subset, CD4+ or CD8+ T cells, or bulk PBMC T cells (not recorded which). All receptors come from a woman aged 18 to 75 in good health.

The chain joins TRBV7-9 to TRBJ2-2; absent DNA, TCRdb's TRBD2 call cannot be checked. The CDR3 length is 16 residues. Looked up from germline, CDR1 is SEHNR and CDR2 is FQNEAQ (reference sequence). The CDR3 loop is CASSALAGVNTGELFF.

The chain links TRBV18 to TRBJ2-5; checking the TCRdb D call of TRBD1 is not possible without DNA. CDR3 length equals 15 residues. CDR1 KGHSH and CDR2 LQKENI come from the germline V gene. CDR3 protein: CASSPRQGLQETQYF.

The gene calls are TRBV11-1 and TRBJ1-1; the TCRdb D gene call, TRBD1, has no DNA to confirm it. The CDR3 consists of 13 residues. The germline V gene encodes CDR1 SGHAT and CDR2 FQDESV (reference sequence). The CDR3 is CASRDRGDTEAFF.

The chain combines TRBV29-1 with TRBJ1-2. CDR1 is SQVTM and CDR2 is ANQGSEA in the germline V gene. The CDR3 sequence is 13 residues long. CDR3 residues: CSAHPEGSDGYTF.

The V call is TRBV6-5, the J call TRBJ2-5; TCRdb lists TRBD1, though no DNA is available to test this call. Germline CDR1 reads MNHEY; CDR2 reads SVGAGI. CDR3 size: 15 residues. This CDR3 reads CASSYTQGAQETQYF.

The CDR3 sequence is CATHADHNEQFF. The rearrangement links TRBV3-1 to TRBJ2-1. This CDR3 has 12 residues. CDR1 is LGHDT and CDR2 is YNNKEL in the germline V gene (reference sequence).

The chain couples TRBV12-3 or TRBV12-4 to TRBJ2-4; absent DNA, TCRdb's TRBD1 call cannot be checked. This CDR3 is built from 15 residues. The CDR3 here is CASSRTTGMGDIQYF.

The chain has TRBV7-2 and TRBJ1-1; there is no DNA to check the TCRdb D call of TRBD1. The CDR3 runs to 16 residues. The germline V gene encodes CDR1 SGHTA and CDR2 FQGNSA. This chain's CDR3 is CASSLPRGPVNTEAFF. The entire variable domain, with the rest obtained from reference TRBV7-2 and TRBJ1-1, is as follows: GAGVSQSPSNKVTEKGKDVELRCDPISGHTALYWYRQSLGQGLEFLIYFQGNSAPDKSGLPSDRFSAERTGGSVSTLTIQRTQQEDSAVYLCASSLPRGPVNTEAFFGQGTRLTVV.

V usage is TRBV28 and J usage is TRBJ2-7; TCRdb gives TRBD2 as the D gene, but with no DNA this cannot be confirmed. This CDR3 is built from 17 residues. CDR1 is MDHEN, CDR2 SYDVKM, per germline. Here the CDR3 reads CASSSPLTDRILYEQYF.

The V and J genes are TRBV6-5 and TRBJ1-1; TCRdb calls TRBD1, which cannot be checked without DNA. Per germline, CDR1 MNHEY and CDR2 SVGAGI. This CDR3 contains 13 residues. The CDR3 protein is CASSYYGGTEAFF.

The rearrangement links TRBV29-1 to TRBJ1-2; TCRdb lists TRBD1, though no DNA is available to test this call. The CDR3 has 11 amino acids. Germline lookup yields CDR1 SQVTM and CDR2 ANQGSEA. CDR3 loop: CSVPPTDLVTF.

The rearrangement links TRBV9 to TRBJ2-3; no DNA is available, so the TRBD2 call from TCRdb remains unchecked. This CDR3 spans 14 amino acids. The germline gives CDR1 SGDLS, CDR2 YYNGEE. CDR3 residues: CASSGQRELDTQYF. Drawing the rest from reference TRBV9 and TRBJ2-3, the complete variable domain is DSGVTQTPKHLITATGQRVTLRCSPRSGDLSVYWYQQSLDQGLQFLIQYYNGEERAKGNILERFSAQQFPDLHSELNLSSLELGDSALYFCASSGQRELDTQYFGPGTRLTVL.

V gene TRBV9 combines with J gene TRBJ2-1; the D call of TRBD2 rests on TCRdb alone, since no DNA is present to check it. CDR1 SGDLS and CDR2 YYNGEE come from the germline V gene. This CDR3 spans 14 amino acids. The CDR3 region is CASSVWPSGNEQFF.

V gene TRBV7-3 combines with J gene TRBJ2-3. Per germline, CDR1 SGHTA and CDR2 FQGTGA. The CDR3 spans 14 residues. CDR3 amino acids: CASRRTTFEDTQYF.

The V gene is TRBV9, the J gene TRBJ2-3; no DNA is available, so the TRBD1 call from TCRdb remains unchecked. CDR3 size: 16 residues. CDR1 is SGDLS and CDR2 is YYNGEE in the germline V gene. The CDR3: CASSPLTLGSTDTQYF. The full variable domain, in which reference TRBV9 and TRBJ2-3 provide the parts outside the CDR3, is DSGVTQTPKHLITATGQRVTLRCSPRSGDLSVYWYQQSLDQGLQFLIQYYNGEERAKGNILERFSAQQFPDLHSELNLSSLELGDSALYFCASSPLTLGSTDTQYFGPGTRLTVL.

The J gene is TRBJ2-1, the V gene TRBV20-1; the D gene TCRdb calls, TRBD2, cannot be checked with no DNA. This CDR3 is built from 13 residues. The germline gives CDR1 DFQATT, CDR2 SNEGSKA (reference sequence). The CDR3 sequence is CSALVTPANEQFF.

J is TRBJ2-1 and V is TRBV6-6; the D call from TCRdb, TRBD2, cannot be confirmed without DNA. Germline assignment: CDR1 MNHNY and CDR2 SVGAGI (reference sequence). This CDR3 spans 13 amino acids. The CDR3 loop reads CASRPRTSGFKFF.

The CDR3 region is CSASGGAGWDEQFF. The chain employs TRBV20-1 and TRBJ2-1; there is no DNA to check the TCRdb D call of TRBD2. CDR3 length: 14 residues. The V gene's germline CDR1 is DFQATT and CDR2 SNEGSKA (reference sequence).

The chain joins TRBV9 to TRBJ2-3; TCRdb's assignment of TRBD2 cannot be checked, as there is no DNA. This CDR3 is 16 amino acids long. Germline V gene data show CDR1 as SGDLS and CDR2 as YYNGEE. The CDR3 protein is CASSVASPRSTDTQYF.

CDR3 sequence reads: CSASRGLAPDTQYF. This sequence joins TRBV20-1 and TRBJ2-3; checking the TCRdb D call of TRBD1 is not possible without DNA. Germline V gene lookup returns CDR1 DFQATT and CDR2 SNEGSKA (reference sequence). The CDR3 covers 14 residues.

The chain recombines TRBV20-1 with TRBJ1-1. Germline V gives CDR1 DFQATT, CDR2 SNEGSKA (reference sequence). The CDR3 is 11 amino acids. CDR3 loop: CSAMDPPEAFF.

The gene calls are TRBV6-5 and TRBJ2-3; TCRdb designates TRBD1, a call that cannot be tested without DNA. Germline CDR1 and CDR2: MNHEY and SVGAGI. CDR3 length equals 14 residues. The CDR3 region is CASSYPREPETQYF.

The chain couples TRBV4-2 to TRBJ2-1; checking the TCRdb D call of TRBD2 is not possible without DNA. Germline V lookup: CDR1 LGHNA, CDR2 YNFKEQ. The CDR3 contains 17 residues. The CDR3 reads CASSQALAGRRNNEQFF.

This chain's CDR3 is CASSQGFLDEQFF. This rearrangement joins TRBV4-1 to TRBJ2-1. This CDR3 is built from 13 residues. CDR1 and CDR2 (germline): MGHRA, YSYEKL.

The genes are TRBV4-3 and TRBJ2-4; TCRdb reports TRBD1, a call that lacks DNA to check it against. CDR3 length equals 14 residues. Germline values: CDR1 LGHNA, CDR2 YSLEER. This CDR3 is CASSQGGGVNIQYF.

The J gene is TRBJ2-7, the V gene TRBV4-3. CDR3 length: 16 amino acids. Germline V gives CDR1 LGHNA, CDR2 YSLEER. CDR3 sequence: CASSQVETDTVYEQYF.